Here is one T cell receptor (beta chain) with its context. This clone was seen more than once but under ten times. Its target antigen remains unknown. No much larger clone is present one base from it, and per-base qualities are unavailable. Collaborating institutions collected whole blood in K2EDTA tubes following their own protocols. For TCRbeta analysis, collaborators shipped samples as frozen whole blood, isolated PBMCs, or DNA extracted from either of those sample types. The data are from a study of blood T cell repertoires in COVID-19 (dated by TCRdb to the early 2020s). As for the study more broadly: Samples from collaborators originated in the United States, Italy and Spain and spanned both the acute and convalescent phases of COVID-19. The material from the prospective study consisted of cDNA or gDNA derived from T cells, B-cell-depleted T cells, or PBMCs. The dataset comprised deeply sampled blood TCRbeta repertoires from subjects exposed to, actively infected with, or recovered from COVID-19. The repertoires were released in a freely available public database meant as a resource for research on the immune response to SARS-CoV-2. Samples came from the ongoing ImmuneRACE study (first 160 participants) plus 1,254 subjects from 6 global collaborators. The sample metadata nearly always contained a de-identified subject ID, COVID-19 status, age in years and sex. Where HLA class I and class II types were available, the types were taken from metadata supplied by the sample provider, not from assay-based typing.

Points the paper makes about the study in general: Clinical and demographic metadata were provided uncurated, with the amount varying by source and participant.

The immunoSEQ Assay, a bias-controlled multiplex PCR, was used to amplify TCRbeta CDR3 regions from genomic DNA. The authors' pipeline ran thus. Within the assay, amplification of reference gene primers was used to estimate how many nucleated cells each sample contained. To quantify the absolute abundance of each unique TCRbeta CDR3 rearrangement, sequence reads were collapsed and filtered. For each sample, productive Simpson clonality was calculated by taking the square root of Simpson's diversity index across productive rearrangements. TCRdb re-hosts the immuneACCESS table, in-frame sequences only. Its copies lack some clones; in the studies checked, an unresolved V gene accounts for under half of them, and the cause for the rest is not known. V, J and clone size are taken as reported in that table, and D and trimming were inferred from the DNA itself. The sample contains about 41,000 clones, 65% to 85% of them found a single time. More than 30% of the sample rests with the top ten.

In the germline V gene (reference sequence), CDR1 corresponds to GTSNPN and CDR2 to SVGIG. The germline ends are 17 bases apart after V is trimmed by 2 bases and J by 10 bases. From the cysteine through the phenylalanine, the CDR3 covers 13 amino acids. Of all the DNA, just the CDR3 is kept, 39 bases in frame from base 1. The TCR sequence derives from a man aged 35 to 55 with active or convalescent COVID-19. The sequence joins TRBV30 to TRBJ1-1, with no D gene named confidently. Input material: peripheral blood. The DNA is as follows: TGTGCCTGGAGTAAACATCCGAGGAGCGGAGCTTTCTTT. The translation is CAWSKHPRSGAFF. The CDR3 plus the reference TRBV30 and TRBJ1-1 genes for the other parts give the full variable domain: SQTIHQWPATLVQPVGSPLSLECTVEGTSNPNLYWYRQAAGRGLQLLFYSVGIGQISSEVPQNLSASRPQDRQFILSSKKLLLSDSGFYLCAWSKHPRSGAFFGQGTRLTVV.